This TCR beta chain emerged from a study of blood T cell repertoires in COVID-19. Across the whole study: Sources were T cells, B-cell-depleted T cells, or PBMCs; the material itself was cDNA or gDNA.

Germline CDR1 MNHEY, CDR2 SVGEGT. This CDR3 region has 15 residues. Between the trimmed V and J ends, which lost 5 bases and 7 bases, there was a span of 20 bases. In the study's own analysis: Reference gene primer amplification gave nucleated cell count estimates. Clones were read by immunoSEQ multiplex PCR, and TCRdb kept only the in-frame ones, dropping some. The V and J calls and the clone size are those of that table, but D and trimming were determined from the DNA. This sample carries 240,000 or so clones, around 80% of them seen once, and the ten largest clones take under 2%. Sample: peripheral blood. The sequence came from a woman aged 80 or over with acute or convalescent COVID-19. The V call is TRBV6-2 or TRBV6-3, the J call TRBJ1-1; no clear D gene. CDR3 coding DNA: TGTGCCAGCAGTCCCCGGATGCGGGGAGGCTTTGAAGCTTTCTTT. Protein product: CASSPRMRGGFEAFF.